This T cell receptor (beta chain) was captured by sequencing in a study of shared clonotypes between healthy human individuals. Generated by immunoSEQ multiplex PCR, the TCRdb table keeps only in-frame clones and is missing some. The table records 2 million to 2.5 million clones, over 90% of them present only once. Germline lookup yields CDR1 SNHLY and CDR2 FYNNEI. V was cut by 8 bases and J by 7 bases, with 12 bases left in between. CDR3 size: 12 residues. This receptor was taken from a man in his late teens or twenties in good health. Some clones in this sample may be carry-over from other donors' samples. The chain couples TRBV2 to TRBJ1-5; maybe TRBD1 (5 bases). Sequenced: naive CD4+ T cells from PBMCs. The subset: CD45RA+ positively selected. The CDR3 sequence: CASGEGYQPQHF. In nucleotides, the CDR3 is TGTGCCAGCGGAGAGGGGTACCAGCCCCAGCATTTT.